Each of the 9 T cell receptor beta chains below was sequenced from the same sample in a study of blood T cell repertoires in COVID-19. Clones were read by immunoSEQ multiplex PCR, and TCRdb kept only the in-frame ones, dropping some. The sample carries 150,000 to 180,000 clones, about four fifths recorded once. Sequences were obtained from peripheral blood. These TCRs come from a woman aged 60-75 years with acute or convalescent COVID-19.

In its sample, this clone was seen once. The V and J genes are TRBV3-1 (or the pseudogene TRBV3-2) and TRBJ1-2; D perhaps matches TRBD1 (5 bases). Trimming shortened V by 0 bases and J by 6 bases, and 8 bases separated the two germline ends. The CDR3 spans 13 residues. Germline V lookup: CDR1 LGHDT, CDR2 YNNKEL (reference sequence). The CDR3 loop is CASSQDRGDGYTF. The DNA of the CDR3 is TGTGCCAGCAGCCAAGATCGGGGGGATGGCTACACCTTC.

V is TRBV19 and J is TRBJ1-2, with 8 bases aligning to TRBD1. With 7 bases clipped from V and 4 bases from J, the junction kept 8 bases outside the gene matches. The CDR3 totals 14 residues. CDR1 is LNHDA, CDR2 SQIVND, per germline (reference sequence). The CDR3 nucleotides read TGTGCCAGTAACCCGACAGGGGTTAGCTATGGCTACACCTTC. The encoded protein is CASNPTGVSYGYTF.

The V call is TRBV29-1, the J call TRBJ1-2; D is possibly TRBD1 (5 bases). CDR1 is SQVTM and CDR2 is ANQGSEA in the germline V gene. CDR3 length equals 12 residues. The ends were cut back, 0 bases at V and 5 bases at J, with 7 bases in the middle. The CDR3 spells CSVEDRDYGYTF. For the CDR3, the DNA is TGCAGCGTTGAAGACAGGGATTATGGCTACACCTTC.

The CDR3 coding sequence is TGTGCCAGCAGCCCTGGGGCCTCCTACGAGCAGTACGTC. Translating gives CASSPGASYEQYV. This chain connects TRBV28 to TRBJ2-7; perhaps TRBD1 as D (5 bases). Looked up from germline, CDR1 is MDHEN and CDR2 is SYDVKM. V shed 6 bases and J shed 0 bases, with 9 bases lying between them. The CDR3 spans 13 residues.

V gene TRBV14 combines with J gene TRBJ2-5; perhaps TRBD2 as D (6 bases). The ends were cut back, 4 bases at V and 8 bases at J, with 14 bases in the middle. Germline V gene sequence: CDR1 SGHDN, CDR2 FVKESK. The CDR3 is 13 residues long. The CDR3 reads CASSPGTWATQYF. CDR3 DNA sequence: TGTGCCAGCAGCCCCGGGACTTGGGCCACCCAGTACTTC.

The rearrangement uses TRBV12-3 or TRBV12-4 and TRBJ2-7; TRBD2 is a possible D gene (5 bases). The CDR3 spans 13 residues. V was cut by 7 bases and J by 6 bases, with 16 bases left in between. The CDR3 spells CASTLLGTSEQYF. CDR3 coding DNA: TGTGCCAGCACCCTCCTGGGAACTAGCGAGCAGTACTTC.

The chain links TRBV19 to TRBJ1-2, with a tentative D call TRBD1 (5 bases). The CDR3 extends over 11 amino acids. Trimming pared 8 bases from V and 9 bases from J, leaving 13 bases between. The germline gives CDR1 LNHDA, CDR2 SQIVND (reference sequence). The DNA for the CDR3 is TGTGCCAGTTGGGACGCGGGGAGCTACACCTTC. Its translation is CASWDAGSYTF.

The V gene is TRBV5-6, the J gene TRBJ1-2, with TRBD1 matching 7 bases. The V gene's germline CDR1 is SGHDT and CDR2 YYEEEE. Losses at the gene ends were 6 bases for V and 7 bases for J; bases not matched to a gene: 15. This CDR3 contains 15 residues. CDR3: CASTLPRQGSRGYTF. Here the CDR3 DNA reads TGTGCCAGCACCCTCCCCCGACAGGGCAGTCGTGGCTACACCTTC.

The chain carries TRBV18 and TRBJ1-2; D gene uncertain. The CDR3 has 13 amino acids. Germline V lookup: CDR1 KGHSH, CDR2 LQKENI. Trimming stripped 4 bases from V and 8 bases from J, with 14 bases between. Here the CDR3 reads CASSQEGWEGYTF. DNA for the CDR3: TGTGCCAGCTCACAGGAGGGTTGGGAAGGCTACACCTTC. Complete variable domain (other parts from reference TRBV18 and TRBJ1-2): NAGVMQNPRHLVRRRGQEARLRCSPMKGHSHVYWYRQLPEEGLKFMVYLQKENIIDESGMPKERFSAEFPKEGPSILRIQQVVRGDSAAYFCASSQEGWEGYTFGSGTRLTVV.